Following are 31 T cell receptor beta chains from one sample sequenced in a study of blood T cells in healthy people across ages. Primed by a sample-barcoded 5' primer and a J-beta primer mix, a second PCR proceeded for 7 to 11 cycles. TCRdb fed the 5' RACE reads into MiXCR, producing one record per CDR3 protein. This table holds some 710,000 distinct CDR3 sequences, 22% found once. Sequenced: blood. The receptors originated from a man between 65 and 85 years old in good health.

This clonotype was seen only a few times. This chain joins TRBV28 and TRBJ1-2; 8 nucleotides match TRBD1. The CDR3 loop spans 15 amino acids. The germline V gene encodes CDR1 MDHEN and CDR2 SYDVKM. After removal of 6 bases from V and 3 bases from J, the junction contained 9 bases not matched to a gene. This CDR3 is CASSRGQAGYYGYTF. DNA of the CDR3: TGTGCCAGCAGCCGGGGACAGGCGGGCTACTATGGCTACACCTTC.

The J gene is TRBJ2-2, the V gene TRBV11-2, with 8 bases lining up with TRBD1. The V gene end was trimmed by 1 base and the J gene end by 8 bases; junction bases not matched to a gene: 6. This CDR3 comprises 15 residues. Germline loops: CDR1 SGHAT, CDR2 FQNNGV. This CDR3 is CASSLGTGQGGELFF. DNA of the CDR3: TGTGCCAGCAGCTTAGGGACAGGGCAAGGGGGGGAGCTGTTTTTT.

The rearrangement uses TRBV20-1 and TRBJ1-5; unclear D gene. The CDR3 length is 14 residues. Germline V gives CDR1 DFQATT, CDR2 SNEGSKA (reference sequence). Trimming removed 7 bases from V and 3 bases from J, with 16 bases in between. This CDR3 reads CSVRRGRNNQPQHF. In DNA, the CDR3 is TGCAGTGTTAGGCGGGGAAGGAACAATCAGCCCCAGCATTTT.

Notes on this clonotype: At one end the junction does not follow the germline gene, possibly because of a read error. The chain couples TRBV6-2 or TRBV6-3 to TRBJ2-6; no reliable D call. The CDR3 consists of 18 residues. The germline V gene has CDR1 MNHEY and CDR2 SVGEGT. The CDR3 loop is CTSSPNRAGSSGANVLTF. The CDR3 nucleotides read TGTACCAGCAGTCCCAACCGGGCTGGAAGCTCTGGGGCCAACGTCCTGACTTTC.

This CDR3 is CASSSLTIGHGANVLTF. CDR3 in DNA: TGCGCCAGCAGCTCGTTGACGATAGGCCATGGGGCCAACGTCCTGACTTTC. The gene calls are TRBV5-1 and TRBJ2-6; no clear D gene. V shed 3 bases and J shed 3 bases, with 16 bases lying between them. In germline, CDR1 is SGHRS, CDR2 YFSETQ. The CDR3 spans 17 residues. Filled out from reference TRBV5-1 and TRBJ2-6, the complete variable domain reads KAGVTQTPRYLIKTRGQQVTLSCSPISGHRSVSWYQQTPGQGLQFLFEYFSETQRNKGNFPGRFSGRQFSNSRSEMNVSTLELGDSALYLCASSSLTIGHGANVLTFGAGSRLTVL.

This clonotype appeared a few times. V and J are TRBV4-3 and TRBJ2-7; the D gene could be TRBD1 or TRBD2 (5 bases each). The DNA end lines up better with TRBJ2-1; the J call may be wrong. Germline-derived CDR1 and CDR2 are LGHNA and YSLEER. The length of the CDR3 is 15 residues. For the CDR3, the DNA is TGCGCCAGCAGCCCGTTTTCGGGGCCCTACAATGAGCAGTTCTTC. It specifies CASSPFSGPYNEQFF.

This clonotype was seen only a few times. The CDR3 DNA reads as TGCAGCGTTGTACTGGGAAGGGTAGCCAAAAACATTCAGTACTTC. Encoded protein: CSVVLGRVAKNIQYF. This rearrangement joins TRBV29-1 to TRBJ2-4; D remains ambiguous. V was pared by 4 bases and J by 0 bases, with 13 bases between. Germline V gene data show CDR1 as SQVTM and CDR2 as ANQGSEA. The CDR3 runs to 15 residues.

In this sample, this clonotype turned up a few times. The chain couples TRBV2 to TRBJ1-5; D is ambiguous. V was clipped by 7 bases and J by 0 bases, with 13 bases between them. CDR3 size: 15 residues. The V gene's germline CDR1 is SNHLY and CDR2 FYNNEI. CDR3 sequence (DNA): TGTGCCAGCACTGGGCGACTACATAGCAATCAGCCCCAGCATTTT. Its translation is CASTGRLHSNQPQHF.

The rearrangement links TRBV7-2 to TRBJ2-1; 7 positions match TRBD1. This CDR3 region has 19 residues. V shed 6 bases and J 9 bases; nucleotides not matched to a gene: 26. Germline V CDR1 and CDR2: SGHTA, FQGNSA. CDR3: CASSMTGTAVSTRFGEQFF. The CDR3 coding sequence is TGTGCCAGCAGTATGACCGGGACAGCTGTGTCTACGAGGTTCGGTGAGCAGTTCTTC.

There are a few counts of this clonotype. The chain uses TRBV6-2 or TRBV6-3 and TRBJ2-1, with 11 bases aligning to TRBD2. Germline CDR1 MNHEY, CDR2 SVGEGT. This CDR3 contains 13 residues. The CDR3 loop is CATSGTISNEQFF. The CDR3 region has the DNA TGTGCGACTAGCGGGACCATTTCCAATGAGCAGTTCTTC.

The CDR3 bases are TGTGCCAGTAGTAACGGACAACACGGGGAAAAACTGTTTTTT. This encodes CASSNGQHGEKLFF. The chain carries TRBV19 and TRBJ1-4; TRBD1 might be the D (5 bases). Trimming stripped 4 bases from V and 8 bases from J, with 14 bases between. The CDR3 extends over 14 amino acids. The germline V gene has CDR1 LNHDA and CDR2 SQIVND (reference sequence).

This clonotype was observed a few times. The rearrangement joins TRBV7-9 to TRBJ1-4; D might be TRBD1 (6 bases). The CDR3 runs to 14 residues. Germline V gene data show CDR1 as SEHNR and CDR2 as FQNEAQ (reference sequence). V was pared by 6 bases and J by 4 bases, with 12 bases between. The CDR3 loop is CASREARGNEKLFF. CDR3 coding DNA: TGTGCCAGCAGGGAGGCCAGGGGTAATGAAAAACTGTTTTTT. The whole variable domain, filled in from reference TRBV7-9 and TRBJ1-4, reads DTGVSQNPRHKITKRGQNVTFRCDPISEHNRLYWYRQTLGQGPEFLTYFQNEAQLEKSRLLSDRFSAERPKGSFSTLEIQRTEQGDSAMYLCASREARGNEKLFFGSGTQLSVL.

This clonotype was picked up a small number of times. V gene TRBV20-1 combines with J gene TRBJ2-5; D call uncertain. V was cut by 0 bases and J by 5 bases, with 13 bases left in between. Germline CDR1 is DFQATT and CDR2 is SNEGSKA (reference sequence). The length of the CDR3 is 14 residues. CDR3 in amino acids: CSARDQFGVETQYF. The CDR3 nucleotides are TGCAGTGCTAGAGATCAATTTGGGGTTGAGACCCAGTACTTC.

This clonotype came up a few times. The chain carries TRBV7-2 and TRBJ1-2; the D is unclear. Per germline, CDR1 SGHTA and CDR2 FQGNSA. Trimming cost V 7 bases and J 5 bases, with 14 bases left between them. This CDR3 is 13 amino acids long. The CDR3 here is CASTAGGRYGYTF. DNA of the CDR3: TGTGCCAGCACCGCAGGAGGACGTTATGGCTACACCTTC.

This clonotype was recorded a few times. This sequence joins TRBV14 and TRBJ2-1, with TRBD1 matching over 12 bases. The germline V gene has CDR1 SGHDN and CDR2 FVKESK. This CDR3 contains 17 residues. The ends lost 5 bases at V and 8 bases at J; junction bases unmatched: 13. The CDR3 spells CASSARLPGTGGHEQFF. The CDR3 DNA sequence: TGTGCCAGCAGCGCACGCCTCCCTGGGACAGGGGGCCATGAGCAGTTCTTC.

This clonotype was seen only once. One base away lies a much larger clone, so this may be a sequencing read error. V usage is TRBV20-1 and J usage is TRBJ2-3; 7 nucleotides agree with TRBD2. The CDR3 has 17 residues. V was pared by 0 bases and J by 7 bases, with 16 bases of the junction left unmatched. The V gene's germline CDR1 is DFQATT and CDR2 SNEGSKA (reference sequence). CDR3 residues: CSARDRGVGGLRYTQYF. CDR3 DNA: TGCAGTGCTAGAGATCGGGGGGTCGGGGGTTTGCGATATACGCAGTATTTT.

CDR3 bases: TGTGCCAGCAGCGTAGTCGGTTTTGGACCGAAAACCCCCAATCAGCCCCAGCATTTT. Residues: CASSVVGFGPKTPNQPQHF. J is TRBJ1-5 and V is TRBV9; D gene ambiguous. Deletions cut 0 bases from V and 3 bases from J, with 22 bases between. Germline V gene lookup returns CDR1 SGDLS and CDR2 YYNGEE. The CDR3 covers 19 residues.

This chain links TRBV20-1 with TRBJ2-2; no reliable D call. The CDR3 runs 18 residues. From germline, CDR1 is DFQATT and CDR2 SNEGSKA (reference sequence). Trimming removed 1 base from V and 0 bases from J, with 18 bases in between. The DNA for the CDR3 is TGCAGTGCTAGAGGCGAGAAGGGCAGGAGTCCGAACACCGGGGAGCTGTTTTTT. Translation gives CSARGEKGRSPNTGELFF.

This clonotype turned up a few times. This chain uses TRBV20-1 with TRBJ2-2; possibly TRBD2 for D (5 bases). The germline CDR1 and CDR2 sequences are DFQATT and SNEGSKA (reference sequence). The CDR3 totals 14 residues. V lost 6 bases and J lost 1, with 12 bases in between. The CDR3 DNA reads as TGCAGTGCCCAAACTAGAGAGAACACCGGGGAGCTGTTTTTT. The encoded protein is CSAQTRENTGELFF.

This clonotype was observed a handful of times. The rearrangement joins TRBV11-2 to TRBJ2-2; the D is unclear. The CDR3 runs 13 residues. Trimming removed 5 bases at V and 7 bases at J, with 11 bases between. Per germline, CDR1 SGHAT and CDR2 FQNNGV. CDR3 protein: CASSVRLGGELFF. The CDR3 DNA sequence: TGTGCCAGCAGCGTACGCCTGGGCGGGGAGCTGTTTTTT.

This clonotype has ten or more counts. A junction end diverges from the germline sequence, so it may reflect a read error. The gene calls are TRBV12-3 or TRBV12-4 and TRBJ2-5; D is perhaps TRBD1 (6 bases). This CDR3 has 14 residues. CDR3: CASSLGAVQETQYF. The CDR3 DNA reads TGCGCCAGCAGCTTGGGGGCGGTCCAAGAGACCCAGTACTTC.

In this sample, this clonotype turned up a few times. CDR3 sequence reads: CSARQDGGISTDTQYF. The CDR3 DNA follows: TGCAGTGCTAGACAGGACGGCGGAATTAGCACAGATACGCAGTATTTT. The chain employs TRBV20-1 and TRBJ2-3; D gene unclear. V dropped 2 bases and J dropped 0 bases, with 15 bases sitting between them. CDR3 size: 16 residues. Germline loops: CDR1 DFQATT, CDR2 SNEGSKA (reference sequence).

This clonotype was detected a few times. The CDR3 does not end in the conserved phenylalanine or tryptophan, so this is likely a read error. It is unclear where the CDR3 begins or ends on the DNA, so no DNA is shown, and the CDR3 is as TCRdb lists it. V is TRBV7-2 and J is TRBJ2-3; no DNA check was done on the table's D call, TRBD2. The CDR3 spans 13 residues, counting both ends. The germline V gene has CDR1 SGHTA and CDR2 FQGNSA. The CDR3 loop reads CASSLGVWRMSRY.

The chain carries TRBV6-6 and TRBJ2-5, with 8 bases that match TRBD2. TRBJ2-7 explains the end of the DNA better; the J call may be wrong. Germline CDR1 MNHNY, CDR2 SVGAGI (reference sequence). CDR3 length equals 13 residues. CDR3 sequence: CASRRGETYEQYF. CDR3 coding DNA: TGTGCCAGCCGGCGGGGGGAGACCTACGAGCAGTACTTC.

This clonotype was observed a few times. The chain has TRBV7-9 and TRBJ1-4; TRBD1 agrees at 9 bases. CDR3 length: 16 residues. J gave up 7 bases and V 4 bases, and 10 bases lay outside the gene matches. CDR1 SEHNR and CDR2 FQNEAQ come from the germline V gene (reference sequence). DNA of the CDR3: TGTGCCAGCAGCTCTAGCCCGGGACAGGGAGGTGAAAAACTGTTTTTT. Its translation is CASSSSPGQGGEKLFF.

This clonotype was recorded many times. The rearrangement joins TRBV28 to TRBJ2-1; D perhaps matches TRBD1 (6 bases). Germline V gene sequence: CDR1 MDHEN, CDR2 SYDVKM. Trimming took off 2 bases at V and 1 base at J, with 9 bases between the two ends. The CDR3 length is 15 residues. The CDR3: CASSLTGPSYNEQFF. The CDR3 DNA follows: TGTGCCAGCAGTTTAACAGGGCCTTCCTACAATGAGCAGTTCTTC.

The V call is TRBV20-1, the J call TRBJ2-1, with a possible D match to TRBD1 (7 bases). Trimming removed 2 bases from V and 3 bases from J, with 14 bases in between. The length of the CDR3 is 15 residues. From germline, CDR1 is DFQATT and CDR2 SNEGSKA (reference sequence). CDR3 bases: TGCAGTGCTAGACAGGGGGTAGCGGTCTACAATGAGCAGTTCTTC. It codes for CSARQGVAVYNEQFF.

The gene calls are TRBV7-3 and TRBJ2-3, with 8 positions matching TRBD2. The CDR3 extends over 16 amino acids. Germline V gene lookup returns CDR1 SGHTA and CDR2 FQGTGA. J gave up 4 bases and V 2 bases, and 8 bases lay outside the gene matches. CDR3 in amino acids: CASSLQAGVGSDTQYF. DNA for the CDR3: TGTGCCAGCAGCTTACAAGCGGGAGTTGGGTCAGATACGCAGTATTTT.

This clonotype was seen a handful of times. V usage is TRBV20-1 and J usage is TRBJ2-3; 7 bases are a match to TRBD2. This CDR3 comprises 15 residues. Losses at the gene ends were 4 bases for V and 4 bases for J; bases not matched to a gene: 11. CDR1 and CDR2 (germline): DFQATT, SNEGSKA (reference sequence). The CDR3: CSAKRFGGSADTQYF. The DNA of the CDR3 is TGCAGTGCTAAGCGTTTTGGCGGGAGCGCAGATACGCAGTATTTT.

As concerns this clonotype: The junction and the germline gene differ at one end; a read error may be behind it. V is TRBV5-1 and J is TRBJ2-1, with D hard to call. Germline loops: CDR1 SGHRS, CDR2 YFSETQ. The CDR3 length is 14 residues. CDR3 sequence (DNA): TGTGCCAGCAGTTTCCGCGGTTCTTACAATGAGCAGTTCTTC. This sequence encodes CASSFRGSYNEQFF.

This CDR3 reads CASSPSGGIKDTQYF. CDR3 sequence (DNA): TGTGCCAGCAGCCCTAGCGGGGGGATTAAAGATACGCAGTATTTT. The rearrangement links TRBV7-3 to TRBJ2-3; 11 bases align to TRBD2. In germline, CDR1 is SGHTA, CDR2 FQGTGA. V lost 5 bases to trimming and J lost 5 bases; unmatched junction nucleotides: 6. The CDR3 extends over 15 amino acids.